This TCR beta chain appears in the sequencing data of a study of T cell changes during pregnancy in multiple sclerosis. TCRdb's table, derived via immunoSEQ multiplex PCR, lists solely in-frame clones and lacks some. The profile shows 70,000 to 80,000 clones, approximately 92% of them singletons. Per germline, CDR1 SEHNR and CDR2 FQNEAQ (reference sequence). V lost 1 base to trimming and J lost 4 bases; unmatched junction nucleotides: 2. The CDR3 has 14 amino acids. Sample: peripheral blood, taken after pregnancy. The sequence came from a female donor in good health, enrolled as a control in a pregnancy study. The chain joins TRBV7-9 to TRBJ2-7, with TRBD2 matching 9 bases. The CDR3 here is CASSLGGGAYEQYF. CDR3 coding DNA: TGTGCCAGCAGCTTAGGCGGGGGGGCATACGAGCAGTACTTC.